The 13 T cell receptor beta chains listed next were all sequenced from one sample in a study of T cell repertoires in cytomegalovirus infection. These TCRs' antigens remain unknown. TCRdb recomputed calls from the reads with MiXCR, one row per CDR3 protein. Among a few hundred thousand distinct CDR3 sequences listed, almost 40% were seen once. Sequences were derived from cultured PBMCs, sampled from culture after CMV antigen stimulation. The receptor set was obtained from a human donor in good health (CMV status not recorded). Some clones in this sample may be carry-over from other donors' samples.

To note about this clonotype: A read error may account for a junction end that differs from germline. The CDR3 sequence is CAGSPFEGGDTDTQYF. The CDR3 DNA reads TGTGCCGGCAGCCCCTTTGAGGGAGGGGACACAGATACGCAGTATTTT. The genes are TRBV7-2 and TRBJ2-3; TRBD2 matches at 7 bases. Per the germline V gene, CDR1 is SGHTA and CDR2 is FQGNSA. The CDR3 is made up of 16 amino acids.

This chain links TRBV9 with TRBJ1-1; no clear D. From germline, CDR1 is SGDLS and CDR2 YYNGEE. This CDR3 contains 16 residues. The V end lost 0 bases, the J end lost 2 bases, and 14 bases lay between the germline ends. The CDR3 here is CASSVDPYQSNTEAFF. The CDR3 bases are TGTGCCAGCAGCGTAGACCCGTATCAGTCAAACACTGAAGCTTTCTTT.

J is TRBJ2-1 and V is TRBV19; D might be TRBD1 (5 bases). Per the germline V gene, CDR1 is LNHDA and CDR2 is SQIVND (reference sequence). The CDR3 loop spans 16 amino acids. The V end was cut by 5 bases, the J end by 9 bases, with 23 bases between. The CDR3 DNA sequence: TGTGCCAGTAGTGGGTCAAGCGTAGGGGCGTGGAGTGAGCAGTTCTTC. Protein sequence: CASSGSSVGAWSEQFF.

The V call is TRBV25-1, the J call TRBJ2-2, with unresolved D. Germline CDR1 and CDR2: MGHDK and SYGVNS. The CDR3 totals 14 residues. V was pared by 1 base and J by 6 bases, with 9 bases between. CDR3 sequence reads: CASSELSVAGELFF. The CDR3 bases are TGTGCCAGCAGTGAATTATCCGTGGCCGGGGAGCTGTTTTTT.

The CDR3 DNA reads TGCGCCAGCAGCCACGACAGCGGGGCCTACGAGCAGTACTTC. Translated, it gives CASSHDSGAYEQYF. The V gene is TRBV4-3, the J gene TRBJ2-7; 7 bases are shared with TRBD2. Per the germline V gene, CDR1 is LGHNA and CDR2 is YSLEER. V was pared by 3 bases and J by 2 bases, with 4 bases of the junction left unmatched. The CDR3 is 14 amino acids.

The V and J genes are TRBV12-3 or TRBV12-4 and TRBJ2-2; weak D call: TRBD1 (6 bases). The CDR3 runs 14 residues. Trimming took 3 bases from V and 4 from J, leaving 9 bases between them. The CDR3: CASSLDSTTGELFF. CDR3 nucleotides: TGTGCCAGCAGTTTGGACAGTACCACCGGGGAGCTGTTTTTT.

The V call is TRBV20-1, the J call TRBJ2-1, with D maybe TRBD2 (6 bases). Germline CDR1 reads DFQATT; CDR2 reads SNEGSKA (reference sequence). The V gene lost 7 bases and the J gene lost 1 base, with 17 bases spanning the gap. This CDR3 comprises 15 residues. Here the CDR3 DNA reads TGCAGTGTTTTGAGTCGGGAGTATTCCTACAATGAGCAGTTCTTC. This gives the protein CSVLSREYSYNEQFF.

Only a few counts were recorded for this clonotype. The chain couples TRBV6-5 to TRBJ1-1; TRBD1 matches at 9 bases. CDR1 is MNHEY and CDR2 is SVGAGI in the germline V gene. The CDR3 totals 16 residues. CDR3 sequence: CDAAGDREPLNTEAFF. The CDR3 coding sequence is TGTGACGCGGCGGGGGACAGGGAGCCCTTGAACACTGAAGCTTTCTTT.

This clonotype occurred a few times. The rearrangement uses TRBV7-8 and TRBJ2-3; D is ambiguous. This CDR3 is built from 12 residues. V dropped 5 bases and J dropped 4 bases, with 7 bases sitting between them. Germline V gene lookup returns CDR1 SGHVS and CDR2 FQNEAQ. DNA for the CDR3: TGTGCCAGCAGCCAGGAGTCAGATACGCAGTATTTT. As protein: CASSQESDTQYF.

The chain has TRBV7-8 and TRBJ2-7; either TRBD1 or TRBD2 may fit D (5 bases each). Trimming cost V 5 bases and J 5 bases, with 13 bases left between them. The CDR3 length is 13 residues. Germline V gives CDR1 SGHVS, CDR2 FQNEAQ. Here the CDR3 reads CASSAMGDHEQYF. CDR3 bases: TGTGCCAGCAGCGCAATGGGGGACCACGAGCAGTACTTC. The full variable domain, with the rest looked up from reference TRBV7-8 and TRBJ2-7, is GAGVSQSPRYKVAKRGQDVALRCDPISGHVSLFWYQQALGQGPEFLTYFQNEAQLDKSGLPSDRFFAERPEGSVSTLKIQRTQQEDSAVYLCASSAMGDHEQYFGPGTRLTVT.

This chain joins TRBV12-3 or TRBV12-4 and TRBJ2-7; 9 bases fit TRBD2. V lost 0 bases and J lost 6; bases outside the gene matches: 3. The length of the CDR3 is 14 residues. The CDR3 sequence is CASSLAGLAFEQYF. The DNA for the CDR3 is TGTGCCAGCAGTTTAGCAGGACTAGCGTTCGAGCAGTACTTC.

This clonotype is a singleton in its sample. The chain recombines TRBV19 with TRBJ2-7; 12 positions agree with TRBD1. Trimming removed 1 base from V and 5 bases from J; junction bases left unmatched: 3. Germline CDR1 reads LNHDA; CDR2 reads SQIVND (reference sequence). The CDR3 consists of 15 residues. The CDR3 DNA reads as TGTGCCAGTAGTATAGTTGGGACAGGGGGCGACGAGCAGTACTTC. Translation gives CASSIVGTGGDEQYF.

This clonotype was seen only a few times. This sequence joins TRBV12-3 or TRBV12-4 and TRBJ2-7, with a tentative D call TRBD1 (5 bases). There are 15 residues in the CDR3. V dropped 5 bases and J dropped 4 bases, with 18 bases sitting between them. The CDR3 protein is CASSPTGRAAYEQYF. The CDR3 nucleotides are TGTGCCAGCAGTCCTACAGGACGGGCGGCGTACGAGCAGTACTTC.